The clone carrying this T cell receptor (beta chain) was recorded once. The sample comes from a study of blood T cell repertoires in COVID-19. As for the study in general: PBMCs, B-cell-depleted T cells, or T cells were the source of the cDNA or gDNA that made up the material.

Living in under 30 US areas, the participants were between roughly 18 and 90 years of age. There are 15 residues in the CDR3. Germline CDR1 LGHNA, CDR2 YSLEER. Germline trimming cut 2 bases from V and 3 bases from J; bases unmatched to any gene: 6. Profiled with immunoSEQ multiplex PCR; TCRdb holds only in-frame clones, not every one. There are about 320,000 clones in the sample; roughly 85% occur only once, and 1.9% lies in the top ten. This rearrangement joins TRBV4-3 to TRBJ1-1; TRBD1 aligns across 7 bases. The clonotype comes from a woman in her thirties who had been exposed to COVID-19. Sequenced sample: PBMCs or T cells enriched from blood (not recorded which). DNA for the CDR3: TGCGCCAGCAGCCAAAAAGGACAGGTATACACTGAAGCTTTCTTT. Translated: CASSQKGQVYTEAFF.